Given below is one T cell receptor (beta chain) in context. What it binds is unknown. The authors distributed each subset's genomic DNA evenly over several immunoSEQ plates. The protocol was immunoSEQ multiplex PCR, while the TCRdb copy is restricted to in-frame clones and leaves out a portion. The repertoire includes about 480,000 clones, 70% to 80% of them detected once, and approximately 12% sits in the top ten. These data belong to a study of shared clonotypes between healthy human individuals. Study-wide findings and caveats: Enrolling few donors narrowed the genetic and exposure-history diversity that was represented. The authors sampled blood alone, and tissue repertoires likely differ.

The V gene's germline CDR1 is SGHVS and CDR2 FQNEAQ. CDR3 size: 13 residues. V was pared by 0 bases and J by 5 bases, with 7 bases between. This TCR derives from a woman between 35 and 50 years old in good health. Some clones in this sample may be carry-over from other donors' samples. The chain is built from TRBV7-8 and TRBJ1-2, with D hard to call. Sequencing input: PBMCs. As DNA, the CDR3 is TGTGCCAGCAGCTTAGCGGCGGCATATGGCTACACCTTC. Translated, it gives CASSLAAAYGYTF.